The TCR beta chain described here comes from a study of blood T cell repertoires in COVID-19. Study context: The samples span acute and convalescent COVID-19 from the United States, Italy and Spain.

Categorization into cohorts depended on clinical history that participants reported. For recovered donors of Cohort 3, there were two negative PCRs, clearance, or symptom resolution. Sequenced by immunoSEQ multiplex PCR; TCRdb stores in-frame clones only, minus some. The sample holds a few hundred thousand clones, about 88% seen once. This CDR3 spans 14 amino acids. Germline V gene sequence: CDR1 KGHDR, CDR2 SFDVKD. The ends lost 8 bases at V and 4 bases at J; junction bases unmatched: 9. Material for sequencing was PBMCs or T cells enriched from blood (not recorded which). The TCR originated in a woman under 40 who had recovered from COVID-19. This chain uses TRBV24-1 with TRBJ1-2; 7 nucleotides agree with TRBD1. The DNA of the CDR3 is TGTGCCACCATTACCCGAGGGGGCGGCTATGGCTACACCTTC. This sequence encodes CATITRGGGYGYTF.